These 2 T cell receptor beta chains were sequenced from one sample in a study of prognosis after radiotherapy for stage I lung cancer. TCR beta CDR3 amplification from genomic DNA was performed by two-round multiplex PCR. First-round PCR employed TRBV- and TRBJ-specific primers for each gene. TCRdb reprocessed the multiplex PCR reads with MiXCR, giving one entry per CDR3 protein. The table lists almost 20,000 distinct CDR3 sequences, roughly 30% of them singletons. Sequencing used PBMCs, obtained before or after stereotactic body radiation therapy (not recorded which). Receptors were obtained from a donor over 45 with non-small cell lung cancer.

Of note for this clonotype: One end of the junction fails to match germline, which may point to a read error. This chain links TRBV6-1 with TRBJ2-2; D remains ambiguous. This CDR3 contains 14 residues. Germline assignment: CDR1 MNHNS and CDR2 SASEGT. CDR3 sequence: CAISDGGDTGELFF. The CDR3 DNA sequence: TGTGCCATCAGTGATGGTGGGGACACCGGGGAGCTGTTTTTT.

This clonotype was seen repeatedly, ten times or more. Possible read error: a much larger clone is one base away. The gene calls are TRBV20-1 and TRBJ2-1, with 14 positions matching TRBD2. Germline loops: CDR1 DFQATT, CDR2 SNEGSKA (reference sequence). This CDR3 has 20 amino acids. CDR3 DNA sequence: TGCGGTGCTAGAGATCGGGGGACTAGCGGGAGAATGCGGTCCTACAATGAGCAGTTCTTC. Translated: CGARDRGTSGRMRSYNEQFF.